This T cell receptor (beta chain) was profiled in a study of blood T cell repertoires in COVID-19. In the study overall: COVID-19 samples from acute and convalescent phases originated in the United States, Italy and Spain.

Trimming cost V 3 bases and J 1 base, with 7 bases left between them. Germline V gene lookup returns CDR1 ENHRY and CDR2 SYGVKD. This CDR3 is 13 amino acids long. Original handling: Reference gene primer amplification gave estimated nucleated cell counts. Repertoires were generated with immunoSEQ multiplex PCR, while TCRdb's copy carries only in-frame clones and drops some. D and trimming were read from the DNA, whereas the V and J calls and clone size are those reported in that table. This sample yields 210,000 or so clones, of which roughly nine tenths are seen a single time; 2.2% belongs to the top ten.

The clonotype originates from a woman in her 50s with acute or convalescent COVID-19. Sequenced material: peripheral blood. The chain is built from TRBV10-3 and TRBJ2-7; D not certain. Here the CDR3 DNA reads TGTGCCATCAGTGAAGCTCGTTCCTACGAGCAGTACTTC. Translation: CAISEARSYEQYF.